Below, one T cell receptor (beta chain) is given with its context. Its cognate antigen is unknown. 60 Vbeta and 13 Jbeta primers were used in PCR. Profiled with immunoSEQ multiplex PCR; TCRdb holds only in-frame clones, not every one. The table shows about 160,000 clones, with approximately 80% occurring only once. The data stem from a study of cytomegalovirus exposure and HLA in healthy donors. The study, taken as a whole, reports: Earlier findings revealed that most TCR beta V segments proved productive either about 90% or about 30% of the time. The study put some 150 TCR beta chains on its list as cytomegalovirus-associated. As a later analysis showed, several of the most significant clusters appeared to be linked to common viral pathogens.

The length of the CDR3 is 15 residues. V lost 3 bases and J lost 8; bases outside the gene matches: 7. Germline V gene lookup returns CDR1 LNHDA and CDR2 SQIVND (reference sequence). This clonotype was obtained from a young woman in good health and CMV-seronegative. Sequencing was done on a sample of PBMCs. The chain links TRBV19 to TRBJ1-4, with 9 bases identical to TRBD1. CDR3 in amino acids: CASSIQGTGKEKLFF. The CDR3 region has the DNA TGTGCCAGTAGTATTCAGGGGACAGGGAAAGAAAAACTGTTTTTT.